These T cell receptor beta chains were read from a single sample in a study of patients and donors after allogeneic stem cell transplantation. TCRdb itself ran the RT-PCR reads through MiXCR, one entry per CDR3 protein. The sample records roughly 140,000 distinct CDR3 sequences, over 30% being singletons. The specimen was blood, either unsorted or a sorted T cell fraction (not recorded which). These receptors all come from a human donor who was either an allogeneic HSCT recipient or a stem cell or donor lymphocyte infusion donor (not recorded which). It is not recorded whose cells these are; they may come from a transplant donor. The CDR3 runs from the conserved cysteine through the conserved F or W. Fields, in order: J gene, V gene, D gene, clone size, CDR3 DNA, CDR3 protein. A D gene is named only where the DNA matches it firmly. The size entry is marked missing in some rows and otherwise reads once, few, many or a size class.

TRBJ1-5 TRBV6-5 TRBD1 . TGTGCCAGCAGCCCGTCCAGGGGGCCTCAGCCCCAGCATTTT CASSPSRGPQPQHF
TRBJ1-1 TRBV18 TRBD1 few TGTGCCAGCTCACCCCCCACAGGGGGAAACACTGAAGCTTTCTTT CASSPPTGGNTEAFF
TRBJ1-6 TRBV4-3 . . TGCGCCAGCAGCCAGGTGGCTCCAGGGTTGGGACATTCACCCCTCCACTTT CASSQVAPGLGHSPLHF
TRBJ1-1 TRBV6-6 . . TGTGCCAGCAGTACGCACCTGAACACTGAAGCTTTCTTT CASSTHLNTEAFF
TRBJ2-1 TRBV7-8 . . TGTGCCAGCAGCCTCCGAGGCTATGAGCAGTTCTTC CASSLRGYEQFF
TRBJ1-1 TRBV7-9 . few TGTGCCAGCAGCTCCCTGGTACGGGGGAACACTGAAGCTTTCTTT CASSSLVRGNTEAFF
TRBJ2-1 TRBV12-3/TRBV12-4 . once TGTGCCAGCAGTTTGGGACGGAACAATGAGCAGTTCTTC CASSLGRNNEQFF
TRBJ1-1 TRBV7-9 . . TGTGCCAGCAGCCAAGGACGGATGAACACTGAAGCTTTCTTT CASSQGRMNTEAFF
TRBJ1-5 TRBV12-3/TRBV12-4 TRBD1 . TGTGCCAGCAGAACAGGGGGGAATCAGCCCCAGCATTTT CASRTGGNQPQHF
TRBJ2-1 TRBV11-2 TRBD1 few TGTGCCAGCAGCCCGTCCGGGACAGGGGTTGGGGGTGAGCAGTTCTTC CASSPSGTGVGGEQFF
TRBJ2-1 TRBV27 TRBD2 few TGTGCCAGCAGTTCAGCGGGGCCCTCCTCCTACAATGAGCAGTTCTTC CASSSAGPSSYNEQFF
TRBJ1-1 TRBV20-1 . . TGCAGTGCTAGAGGCATGAACACTGAAGCTTTCTTT CSARGMNTEAFF
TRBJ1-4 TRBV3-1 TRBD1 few TGTGCCAGCAGCATCCGGACAGGTGCAACTAATGAAAAACTGTTTTTT CASSIRTGATNEKLFF
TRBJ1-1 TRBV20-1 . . TGCAGTGCTAGAGCCCCTGGAGGGGCAGGCGAAGCTTTCTTT CSARAPGGAGEAFF
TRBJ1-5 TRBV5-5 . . TGTGCCAGCAGAGAGGGAGTCGACAATCAGCCCCAGCATTTT CASREGVDNQPQHF
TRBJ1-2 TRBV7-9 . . TGTGCCAGCAGCTCGCCGGGAGACTATGGCTACACCTTC CASSSPGDYGYTF
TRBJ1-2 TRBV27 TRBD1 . TGTGCCAGCAGTCAGGTTCGGACAGGGCAGCCCTATAACTATGGCTACACCTTC CASSQVRTGQPYNYGYTF
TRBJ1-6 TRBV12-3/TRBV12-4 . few TGTGCCAGCACCCCGGACAGACTGTTTTCACCCCTCCACTTT CASTPDRLFSPLHF
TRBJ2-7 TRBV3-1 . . TGTGCCAGCAGCCAAGACTGGAGGGGGCCGAGTGAGCAGTACTTC CASSQDWRGPSEQYF
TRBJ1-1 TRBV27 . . TGTGCCAGCAGTTTGATCCCTCAGGGGCCGAAGAACACTGAAGCTTTCTTT CASSLIPQGPKNTEAFF
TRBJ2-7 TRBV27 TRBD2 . TGTGCCAGCAGCCGTAGCGGGGAGAGCTCCTACGAGCAGTACTTC CASSRSGESSYEQYF
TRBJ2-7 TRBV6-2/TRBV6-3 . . TGTGCCAGCAGTTACAATGGAGGGAACCCCTACGAGCAGTACTTC CASSYNGGNPYEQYF
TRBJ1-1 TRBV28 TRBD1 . TGTGCCAGCAGTTTACCAGGGGGCGGGGGGACTGAAGCTTTCTTT CASSLPGGGGTEAFF
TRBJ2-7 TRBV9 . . TGTGCCAGCAGCACAGGGGGGGGCCCCTCCTACGAGCAGTACTTC CASSTGGGPSYEQYF
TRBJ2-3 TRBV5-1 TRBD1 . TGCGCCAGCAGCTCAGACGGGACAGGGGTTTCAGATACGCAGTATTTT CASSSDGTGVSDTQYF
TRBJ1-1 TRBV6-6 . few TGTGCCAGCAGTTACTCGACGGGGAACACTGAAGCTTTCTTT CASSYSTGNTEAFF
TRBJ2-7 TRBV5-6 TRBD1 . TGTGCCAGCAGCCTCGGACAGGGGGCTAGTGAGCAGTACTTC CASSLGQGASEQYF